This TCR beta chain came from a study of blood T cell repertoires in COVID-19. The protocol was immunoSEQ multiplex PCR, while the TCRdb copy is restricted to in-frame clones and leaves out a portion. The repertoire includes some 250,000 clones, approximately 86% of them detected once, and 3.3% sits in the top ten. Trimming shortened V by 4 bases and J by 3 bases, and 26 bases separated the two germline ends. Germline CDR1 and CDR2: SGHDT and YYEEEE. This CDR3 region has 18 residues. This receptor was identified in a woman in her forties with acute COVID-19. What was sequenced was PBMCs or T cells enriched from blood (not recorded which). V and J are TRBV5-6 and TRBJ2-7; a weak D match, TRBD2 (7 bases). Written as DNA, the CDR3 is TGTGCCAGCAGCCTCCGCCCTGCGGGGGCTAATTTTAACTACGAGCAGTACTTC. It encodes CASSLRPAGANFNYEQYF.